Listed below are T cell receptor beta chains from one sample, sequenced in a study of identical twins' blood T cells. Each CDR3 protein gets one entry after TCRdb re-called the 5' RACE reads with MiXCR. The profile shows 350,000 to 400,000 distinct CDR3 sequences, roughly 27% of them singletons. Sequencing was carried out using PBMCs. The receptors were sampled from a woman aged 18-49 years in good health. The CDR3 runs from the conserved cysteine through the conserved F or W. Fields, in order: clone size, J gene, CDR3 length, V gene, D gene, CDR3 protein, CDR3 DNA. D genes are given only for firm matches. Clone size appears in some rows only: once, few, many, or a class for an expanded clone.

>NA|TRBJ2-1|11|TRBV10-3|NA
CAISSLGEQFF
TGTGCCATCAGCTCTCTAGGTGAGCAGTTCTTC
>NA|TRBJ2-1|11|TRBV20-1|NA
CSATGLGEQFF
TGCAGTGCTACAGGACTCGGTGAGCAGTTCTTC
>many|TRBJ1-2|13|TRBV27|NA
CASSLTPYYGYTF
TGTGCCAGCAGTTTAACCCCTTACTATGGCTACACCTTC
>many|TRBJ1-1|14|TRBV5-1|NA
CASSFSQTNTEAFF
TGCGCCAGCAGCTTCTCTCAGACGAACACTGAAGCTTTCTTT
>NA|TRBJ1-5|14|TRBV19|NA
CASSPPPSNQPQHF
TGTGCCAGTAGTCCCCCCCCAAGCAATCAGCCCCAGCATTTT
>NA|TRBJ2-7|14|TRBV25-1|NA
CASSDGECPYEQYF
TGTGCCAGCAGTGATGGAGAATGTCCCTACGAGCAGTACTTC
>few|TRBJ1-1|14|TRBV29-1|NA
CSVDLPSLNTEAFF
TGCAGCGTTGACCTACCGAGCCTGAACACTGAAGCTTTCTTT
>NA|TRBJ2-2|16|TRBV4-3|TRBD2
CASSQDAIAGVRELFF
TGCGCCAGCAGCCAAGATGCGATAGCGGGAGTTCGGGAGCTGTTTTTT
>few|TRBJ1-5|13|TRBV29-1|NA
CSVLHREGQPQHF
TGCAGCGTCTTACACAGGGAGGGTCAGCCCCAGCATTTT
>many|TRBJ1-6|15|TRBV11-2|TRBD1
CASSLWTGKDSPLHF
TGTGCCAGCAGCTTATGGACAGGGAAGGATTCACCCCTCCACTTT
>NA|TRBJ1-1|13|TRBV25-1|TRBD1
CASTGTGSTEAFF
TGTGCCAGCACTGGGACAGGGTCCACTGAAGCTTTCTTT
>NA|TRBJ2-2|14|TRBV5-1|NA
CASYWGNPAGELFF
TGCGCCAGCTACTGGGGGAACCCCGCCGGGGAGCTGTTTTTT
>few|TRBJ2-3|17|TRBV7-3|NA
CASSLGGSVYFTDTQYF
TGTGCCAGCAGCCTGGGGGGAAGTGTCTATTTCACAGATACGCAGTATTTT
>NA|TRBJ1-2|13|TRBV12-3/TRBV12-4|NA
CASSLSEGLRYTF
TGTGCCAGCAGTTTATCAGAGGGTCTCCGCTACACCTTC
>few|TRBJ2-2|13|TRBV10-3|NA
CAISSQGTGELFF
TGTGCCATCAGCTCACAGGGCACCGGGGAGCTGTTTTTT
>few|TRBJ1-1|14|TRBV12-5|NA
CASGLQLMNTEAFF
TGTGCTAGTGGTTTGCAGCTCATGAACACTGAAGCTTTCTTT
>few|TRBJ2-3|14|TRBV20-1|NA
CSARDFPGTDTQYF
TGCAGTGCTAGAGATTTCCCGGGTACAGATACGCAGTATTTT
>few|TRBJ2-2|12|TRBV29-1|NA
CSVERDTGELFF
TGCAGCGTTGAACGGGACACCGGGGAGCTGTTTTTT
>NA|TRBJ2-4|13|TRBV7-2|NA
CASFWIVECVQYF
TGTGCCAGCTTCTGGATCGTAGAATGCGTTCAGTACTTC
>NA|TRBJ2-2|17|TRBV3-1|TRBD2
CASSPTRSGSFAGELFF
TGTGCCAGCAGCCCCACCCGAAGCGGGAGTTTTGCCGGGGAGCTGTTTTTT
>NA|TRBJ1-1|11|TRBV12-3/TRBV12-4|TRBD1
CASRDRVDAFF
TGTGCCAGCAGAGACAGGGTAGATGCTTTCTTT
>NA|TRBJ1-5|15|TRBV5-4|NA
CASSFGGGWDQPQHF
TGTGCCAGCAGCTTTGGTGGGGGTTGGGATCAGCCCCAGCATTTT
>NA|TRBJ1-1|14|TRBV20-1|NA
CSARAGHSNTEAFF
TGCAGTGCTAGAGCGGGACACTCGAACACTGAAGCTTTCTTT
>once|TRBJ1-5|14|TRBV12-3/TRBV12-4|NA
CASSADSPNQPQHF
TGTGCCAGCAGTGCAGACAGTCCCAATCAGCCCCAGCATTTT
>NA|TRBJ1-1|14|TRBV12-3/TRBV12-4|NA
CASRTAYINTEVFF
TGTGCCAGCAGAACAGCCTACATAAACACTGAAGTTTTCTTT
>NA|TRBJ1-1|14|TRBV11-3|NA
CASSFGGGWGEAFF
TGTGCCAGCAGCTTTGGCGGGGGATGGGGTGAAGCTTTCTTT
>NA|TRBJ1-1|12|TRBV6-5|TRBD1
CATQGGNTEAFF
TGTGCCACCCAGGGGGGGAACACTGAAGCTTTCTTT
>NA|TRBJ1-5|14|TRBV19|NA
CASSFRSSNQPQHF
TGTGCCAGTAGTTTCAGGAGTAGCAATCAGCCCCAGCATTTT